Listed below are T cell receptor beta chains from one sample, sequenced in a study of metastatic and nonmetastatic thyroid tumors. TCRdb recomputed clones from the PCR reads via MiXCR. The sample has 30,000 to 40,000 clones, 20% to 25% seen once. Sequenced sample: tumor tissue. The receptors originated from a male donor with papillary thyroid cancer or a benign thyroid nodule (not recorded which). Some clones in this sample may be carry-over from other donors' samples. Each CDR3 is given with its conserved first and last residue. The D gene is left open where the match is weak. Size is omitted from some rows. Given values are once, few, many or a class for expanded clones.

>-|many|TRBV7-6|TRBJ2-5
CASSSRSRGRETQYF
TGTGCCAGCAGCTCCCGCTCACGGGGTAGGGAGACCCAGTACTTC
>-|many|TRBV20-1|TRBJ2-3
CSARGRRSSTDTQYF
TGCAGTGCTAGAGGTCGGCGGAGCAGCACAGATACGCAGTATTTT
>-|many|TRBV20-1|TRBJ2-7
CSARGLGGAYEQYF
TGCAGTGCTAGGGGACTGGGGGGCGCCTACGAGCAGTACTTC
>-|many|TRBV4-1|TRBJ2-7
CASSQDRYSSYEQYF
TGCGCCAGCAGCCAAGACAGGTATAGCTCCTACGAGCAGTACTTC
>-|-|TRBV6-1|TRBJ1-2
CASSEMMGPYGYTF
TGTGCCAGCAGTGAAATGATGGGTCCCTATGGCTACACCTTC
>TRBD1|few|TRBV10-3|TRBJ2-4
CAISLDRASIQYF
TGTGCCATCAGCCTGGACAGGGCAAGCATTCAGTACTTC
>-|-|TRBV6-1|TRBJ2-5
CASSSDYLQETQYF
TGTGCCAGCAGCTCCGACTACTTACAAGAGACCCAGTACTTC
>-|many|TRBV15|TRBJ1-4
CATSRDDRANEKLFF
TGTGCCACCAGCAGAGATGATAGGGCTAATGAAAAACTGTTTTTT
>TRBD2|medium-sized|TRBV20-1|TRBJ2-7
CSARGLAAYEQYF
TGCAGTGCTAGAGGCCTAGCGGCCTACGAGCAGTACTTC
>-|medium-sized|TRBV28|TRBJ2-7
CASSSPQEPSYEQYF
TGTGCCAGCAGTTCGCCCCAGGAACCCTCCTACGAGCAGTACTTC
>-|many|TRBV20-1|TRBJ2-1
CSARAGRRNEQFF
TGCAGTGCTAGAGCGGGGAGACGCAATGAGCAGTTCTTC
>TRBD2|many|TRBV9|TRBJ2-3
CASSARLAGTKVDTQYF
TGTGCCAGCAGCGCGCGACTAGCGGGGACCAAAGTGGATACGCAGTATTTT
>-|many|TRBV20-1|TRBJ1-5
CSAGGPGQPQHF
TGCAGTGCCGGAGGGCCTGGGCAGCCCCAGCATTTT
>-|many|TRBV5-5|TRBJ2-7
CASSLDRESYEQYF
TGTGCCAGCAGCTTGGACAGGGAGTCCTACGAGCAGTACTTC
>TRBD2|many|TRBV18|TRBJ2-1
CASSLPIGLAGGAYNEQFF
TGTGCCAGCTCACTACCTATAGGACTAGCGGGAGGAGCTTACAATGAGCAGTTCTTC
>-|-|TRBV4-2|TRBJ2-2
CASSHPGAREKTGELFF
TGTGCCAGCAGCCACCCCGGGGCTAGAGAGAAAACCGGGGAGCTGTTTTTT
>TRBD2|-|TRBV24-1|TRBJ2-3
CATSDTSGMGDTQYF
TGTGCCACCAGTGATACTAGCGGGATGGGGGATACGCAGTATTTT
>TRBD2|many|TRBV6-1|TRBJ2-3
CASSRLAGLTDTQYF
TGTGCCAGCAGTCGACTAGCGGGCCTCACAGATACGCAGTATTTT
>TRBD1|-|TRBV6-1|TRBJ2-2
CASSEPPGQGLGELFF
TGTGCCAGCAGTGAACCTCCGGGACAGGGACTCGGGGAGCTGTTTTTT
>-|-|TRBV7-9|TRBJ2-7
CASSPAGSYEQYF
TGTGCCAGCAGCCCGGCGGGGAGCTACGAGCAGTACTTC
>TRBD1|-|TRBV30|TRBJ1-6
CALRGEYNSPLHF
TGTGCCCTCAGGGGGGAATACAATTCACCCCTCCACTTT
>TRBD2|many|TRBV2|TRBJ2-1
CASSPWEGAEQFF
TGTGCCAGCAGTCCTTGGGAGGGTGCTGAGCAGTTCTTC
>-|many|TRBV11-2|TRBJ1-1
CASSSSGQFRAFF
TGTGCCAGCAGTTCAAGTGGGCAATTTAGAGCTTTCTTT
>TRBD1|many|TRBV28|TRBJ1-4
CASSFRWDREEKLFF
TGTGCCAGCAGTTTTAGGTGGGACAGGGAGGAAAAACTGTTTTTT
>-|-|TRBV30|TRBJ1-2
CAWSNHRVLNYGYTF
TGTGCCTGGAGTAATCACAGGGTACTAAACTATGGCTACACCTTC
>-|many|TRBV30|TRBJ1-2
CAWSDMVRGYTF
TGTGCCTGGAGTGATATGGTACGGGGCTACACCTTC